This T cell receptor beta chain was identified during a study of T cell repertoires in cytomegalovirus infection. Study-level information: Recently identified HLA-C-restricted CMV epitopes were used, and well-studied HLA-B-restricted CMV epitopes were used as well. Public TCR beta signatures marked donors with CMV infection and the matching HLA. Study-wide points: The ex vivo response showed dominance by HLA-C-restricted CMV-specific TCR beta clonotypes. The study identified carriers of CMV plus the relevant HLA from cumulative public TCR beta family frequency.

The ends were cut back, 4 bases at V and 2 bases at J, with 12 bases in the middle. This CDR3 comprises 14 residues. Germline CDR1 reads SGHNT; CDR2 reads YENEEA. In its sample, this clonotype was seen many times. The antigen is not known. Via MiXCR, TCRdb re-called the reads, giving one row per CDR3 protein. The data show over 120,000 distinct CDR3 sequences, roughly a third seen once. The chain couples TRBV11-3 to TRBJ2-7; no clear D. This TCR was sampled from a human donor in good health (CMV status not recorded). Some clones in this sample may be carry-over from other donors' samples. This material consisted of CD8+ T cells from cultured PBMCs, taken from culture after CMV antigen stimulation. CDR3 coding DNA: TGTGCCAGCAGCTCTACAGAGGCGCCCTACGAGCAGTACTTC. Protein product: CASSSTEAPYEQYF.